A single sample is the source of the 17 T cell receptor beta chains below, sequenced in a study of response to subunit inactivated influenza vaccine listed by TCRdb under 2018. Receptor amplification or capture employed RT-PCR. Instrument on record: Illumina HiSeq 2500. The public reads were reprocessed in TCRdb via fastp at Q25 and MiXCR, keeping in-frame beta chains. Duplicate CDR3 protein sequences are folded into a single record with the most common DNA and genes. Recorded for this sample are 500,000 to 700,000 distinct CDR3 sequences; around 25% of them occurred a single time. The ten largest clones capture roughly 2.8% of the sample. Separately, the same data were catalogued under a study of T cells expressing NK-cell markers. As the second paper documents: The TCR beta cDNA libraries were made using 5'RACE template switching, a step that added both a universal primer site and unique molecular identifiers.

Sample: CD4+ T cells sorted from PBMCs, taken approximately 12 days after vaccination. The receptors come from a man aged 50-60 years who received an inactivated influenza vaccine. Donor details come from another sample of the same person, matched by shared clones.

The rearrangement uses TRBV12-3 or TRBV12-4 and TRBJ2-3; a weak D match, TRBD2 (5 bases). V lost 3 bases and J 0 bases, leaving 16 bases between the germline ends. The CDR3 sequence is 17 residues long. CDR3: CASSFGSGRTSTDTQYF. The CDR3, as DNA: TGTGCCAGCAGTTTCGGCTCTGGTCGGACTAGCACAGATACGCAGTATTTT.

This chain connects TRBV12-3 or TRBV12-4 to TRBJ1-1; TRBD1 matches at 8 bases. The CDR3 runs to 14 residues. The trim removed 2 bases at V and 6 bases at J, leaving 5 bases unmatched. CDR3 nucleotides: TGTGCCAGCAGTTTACGGACAGGGAGCCCTGAAGCTTTCTTT. Its translation: CASSLRTGSPEAFF.

The genes are TRBV7-2 and TRBJ2-1; D may match TRBD1 or TRBD2 (5 bases each). The CDR3 extends over 15 amino acids. Trimming shortened V by 5 bases and J by 0 bases, and 11 bases separated the two germline ends. CDR1 and CDR2 from the germline V gene are SGHTA and FQGNSA. Written as DNA, the CDR3 is TGTGCCAGCAGCCACCGGGACCGCTCCTACAATGAGCAGTTCTTC. It specifies CASSHRDRSYNEQFF.

The chain has TRBV18 and TRBJ2-7; 9 bases line up with TRBD1. This CDR3 has 16 residues. The V and J ends lost 6 bases and 3 bases, in that order; junction bases with no gene match: 12. Per the germline V gene, CDR1 is KGHSH and CDR2 is LQKENI. CDR3 region: CASSPIRDRANYEQYF. The CDR3 bases are TGTGCCAGCTCCCCGATCCGGGACAGGGCCAACTACGAGCAGTACTTC.

This clonotype was seen many times. The chain uses TRBV12-3 or TRBV12-4 and TRBJ2-2, with D hard to call. V was shortened by 5 bases and J by 6 bases, with 4 bases between the two germline ends. CDR3 length: 11 amino acids. The CDR3 coding sequence is TGTGCCAGCAGTGGTGCCGGGGAGCTGTTTTTT. This translates into CASSGAGELFF.

The V gene is TRBV3-1, the J gene TRBJ2-5; D call uncertain. The V end was cut by 1 base, the J end by 0 bases, with 9 bases between. The CDR3 consists of 15 residues. CDR1 LGHDT and CDR2 YNNKEL come from the germline V gene (reference sequence). CDR3 sequence reads: CASSQAPLYQETQYF. The CDR3 DNA is TGTGCCAGCAGCCAAGCTCCACTTTACCAAGAGACCCAGTACTTC.

This clonotype occurred a few times. The chain uses TRBV7-9 and TRBJ2-3; 11 bases match TRBD2. The ends lost 2 bases at V and 4 bases at J; junction bases unmatched: 2. Germline V gene sequence: CDR1 SEHNR, CDR2 FQNEAQ (reference sequence). The CDR3 is 15 amino acids. CDR3 protein: CASSLTSGSSDTQYF. CDR3 in DNA: TGTGCCAGCAGCTTAACTAGCGGGAGTTCAGATACGCAGTATTTT. The full variable domain, its missing parts supplied by reference TRBV7-9 and TRBJ2-3, is DTGVSQNPRHKITKRGQNVTFRCDPISEHNRLYWYRQTLGQGPEFLTYFQNEAQLEKSRLLSDRFSAERPKGSFSTLEIQRTEQGDSAMYLCASSLTSGSSDTQYFGPGTRLTVL.

This clonotype was observed a handful of times. The chain couples TRBV6-4 to TRBJ2-3; D might be TRBD2 (6 bases). The CDR3 is made up of 16 amino acids. The V gene's germline CDR1 is MRHNA and CDR2 SNTAGT. Trimming took 4 bases from V and 0 from J, leaving 14 bases between them. CDR3 residues: CASSAEEGLSTDTQYF. The CDR3 bases are TGTGCCAGCAGTGCTGAGGAGGGACTGAGCACAGATACGCAGTATTTT.

The rearrangement uses TRBV5-1 and TRBJ2-3; perhaps TRBD1 as D (7 bases). CDR3 length equals 17 residues. The V end was cut by 4 bases, the J end by 2 bases, with 20 bases between. In germline, CDR1 is SGHRS, CDR2 YFSETQ. CDR3 loop: CASSGGTALASTDTQYF. The CDR3 region has the DNA TGCGCCAGCAGCGGAGGGACAGCCCTAGCATCCACAGATACGCAGTATTTT.

This clonotype showed up just a few times. The chain employs TRBV12-3 or TRBV12-4 and TRBJ2-7; D is uncertain. This CDR3 spans 12 amino acids. Trimming shortened V by 4 bases and J by 4 bases, and 8 bases separated the two germline ends. The CDR3 DNA is TGTGCCAGCAGTTCCCCCCCGTACGAGCAGTACTTC. Translated: CASSSPPYEQYF.

The gene calls are TRBV5-1 and TRBJ2-7; no definite D call. Between the trimmed V and J ends, which lost 1 base and 1 base, there was a span of 9 bases. Germline V gene sequence: CDR1 SGHRS, CDR2 YFSETQ. CDR3 size: 14 residues. The CDR3 is CASSLTPVSYEQYF. CDR3 nucleotide sequence: TGCGCCAGCAGCTTGACGCCGGTATCCTACGAGCAGTACTTC.

This clonotype occurred a few times. The rearrangement joins TRBV19 to TRBJ1-5; D perhaps matches TRBD1 (6 bases). This CDR3 is 15 amino acids long. V lost 6 bases to trimming and J lost 2 bases, with 14 bases between them. Germline CDR1 LNHDA, CDR2 SQIVND (reference sequence). CDR3 sequence: CASRSAGEGNQPQHF. CDR3 sequence (DNA): TGTGCCAGTAGGAGCGCAGGGGAGGGCAATCAGCCCCAGCATTTT.

This clonotype was picked up a small number of times. The CDR3 sequence is CASSWAVTTGGTEAFF. For the CDR3, the DNA is TGCGCCAGCAGCTGGGCGGTCACTACAGGGGGCACTGAAGCTTTCTTT. The V and J genes are TRBV5-1 and TRBJ1-1, with 8 nucleotides matching TRBD1. Germline lookup yields CDR1 SGHRS and CDR2 YFSETQ. V trimming: 3 bases; J trimming: 4 bases; junction bases outside the gene matches: 11. The CDR3 loop spans 16 amino acids.

There are a few counts of this clonotype. The V gene is TRBV5-1, the J gene TRBJ1-1; maybe TRBD1 (5 bases). V lost 4 bases to trimming and J lost 7 bases, with 17 bases between them. Germline CDR1 and CDR2: SGHRS and YFSETQ. The CDR3 runs to 14 residues. The chain's CDR3 is CASSRGTADLEAFF. The CDR3 bases are TGCGCCAGCAGCCGTGGGACGGCGGATCTTGAAGCTTTCTTT.

The V gene is TRBV20-1, the J gene TRBJ1-1, with D tentatively TRBD1 (5 bases). The CDR3 covers 13 residues. Trimming left V 3 bases short and J 2 bases short, with 10 bases between. Germline V lookup: CDR1 DFQATT, CDR2 SNEGSKA (reference sequence). The CDR3 here is CSASDSSNTEAFF. CDR3 nucleotides: TGCAGTGCTAGTGACAGCTCAAACACTGAAGCTTTCTTT.

In its sample, this clonotype was seen a few times. The chain uses TRBV2 and TRBJ2-1, with 8 bases matching TRBD1. Looked up from germline, CDR1 is SNHLY and CDR2 is FYNNEI. The CDR3 covers 15 residues. The V and J ends lost 3 bases and 4 bases, in that order; junction bases with no gene match: 5. CDR3 protein: CASSDVRTGYNEQFF. The CDR3 coding sequence is TGTGCCAGCAGTGACGTTAGGACAGGGTACAATGAGCAGTTCTTC. The whole variable domain, remainder taken from reference TRBV2 and TRBJ2-1, is EPEVTQTPSHQVTQMGQEVILRCVPISNHLYFYWYRQILGQKVEFLVSFYNNEISEKSEIFDDQFSVERPDGSNFTLKIRSTKLEDSAMYFCASSDVRTGYNEQFFGPGTRLTVL.

The V call is TRBV7-8, the J call TRBJ2-7, with D perhaps being TRBD1 or TRBD2 (5 bases each). V shed 1 base and J shed 8 bases, with 12 bases lying between them. In germline, CDR1 is SGHVS, CDR2 FQNEAQ. The CDR3 is 13 residues long. The CDR3 region has the DNA TGTGCCAGCAGCTTAGGGGACGCGTGCCAGCAGTACTTC. Residues: CASSLGDACQQYF.